Shown below are 25 T cell receptor beta chains from a single sample sequenced in a study of blood T cells in healthy people across ages. A sample-barcoded 5' primer and a J-beta primer mix were used in a second PCR of roughly 6 to 11 cycles. Via MiXCR, TCRdb re-called the 5' RACE reads, giving one row per CDR3 protein. The sample contains about a million distinct CDR3 sequences, 35% to 40% of which appear only once. The sequencing sample was made of blood. The receptors were sampled from a man between 18 and 29 years old in good health.

In this sample, this clonotype turned up once. The genes are TRBV2 and TRBJ1-1; D remains ambiguous. The CDR3 is 14 residues long. Germline CDR1 SNHLY, CDR2 FYNNEI. V was shortened by 2 bases and J by 0 bases, with 7 bases between the two germline ends. The CDR3 DNA reads TGTGCCAGCAGTGAAAGGCTTATGAACACTGAAGCTTTCTTT. Encoded protein: CASSERLMNTEAFF.

The sample holds a few counts of this clonotype. This chain connects TRBV18 to TRBJ2-5; 7 bases agree with TRBD1. CDR3 length: 13 amino acids. CDR1 and CDR2 (germline): KGHSH, LQKENI. With 4 bases clipped from V and 11 bases from J, the junction kept 10 bases outside the gene matches. The CDR3 here is CASSRDRHNEQYF. The CDR3 coding sequence is TGTGCCAGCTCACGGGACAGACACAATGAGCAGTACTTC.

The rearrangement links TRBV6-2 or TRBV6-3 to TRBJ1-2; TRBD1 matches at 9 bases. The germline gives CDR1 MNHEY, CDR2 SVGEGT. Trimming took 2 bases from V and 6 from J; bases not matched to a gene: 10. The CDR3 has 16 residues. The CDR3 reads CASSYTVQGAGDGYTF. As DNA, the CDR3 is TGTGCCAGCAGTTACACGGTACAGGGGGCAGGTGATGGCTACACCTTC.

This clonotype was counted between two and nine times. This chain connects TRBV27 to TRBJ2-1, with 7 nucleotides matching TRBD2. V was clipped by 5 bases and J by 2 bases; unmatched bases: 9. This CDR3 is built from 16 residues. Germline CDR1 reads MNHEY; CDR2 reads SMNVEV (reference sequence). CDR3 in amino acids: CASSDTSEGAYNEQFF. CDR3 bases: TGTGCCAGCAGTGACACTAGCGAGGGCGCCTACAATGAGCAGTTCTTC.

This clonotype has only a few counts. For the CDR3, the DNA is TGCGCCAGCAGCGTGGATACCGACAACTATGGCTACACCTTC. Encoded protein: CASSVDTDNYGYTF. The chain is built from TRBV5-1 and TRBJ1-2; D gene unclear. CDR3 length equals 14 residues. Trimming removed 4 bases at V and 2 bases at J, with 12 bases between. Germline V gene lookup returns CDR1 SGHRS and CDR2 YFSETQ.

This chain connects TRBV4-2 to TRBJ1-6; D is uncertain. Germline V gene data show CDR1 as LGHNA and CDR2 as YNFKEQ. Trimming removed 3 bases from V and 6 bases from J, with 15 bases in between. This CDR3 has 16 amino acids. CDR3 sequence (DNA): TGTGCCAGCAGCCAGGAACTAACACTTCCTAATTCACCCCTCCACTTT. Translated: CASSQELTLPNSPLHF.

This clonotype was found a few times. The V call is TRBV4-3, the J call TRBJ2-3; maybe TRBD2 (6 bases). The V end lost 5 bases, the J end lost 1 base, and 13 bases lay between the germline ends. Germline loops: CDR1 LGHNA, CDR2 YSLEER. This CDR3 is built from 15 residues. The CDR3, as DNA: TGCGCCAGCAGCACCCGCCCGGGGGGCACAGATACGCAGTATTTT. Translating gives CASSTRPGGTDTQYF.

The chain carries TRBV7-2 and TRBJ2-3; maybe TRBD2 (6 bases). V was clipped by 8 bases and J by 3 bases, with 18 bases between them. CDR3 length: 15 residues. CDR1 and CDR2 from the germline V gene are SGHTA and FQGNSA. The CDR3 bases are TGTGCCAGCGCTTCTGCGGGACTCGTAACAGATACGCAGTATTTT. As protein: CASASAGLVTDTQYF.

The rearrangement joins TRBV7-9 to TRBJ1-1; D is unresolved. Trimming took off 2 bases at V and 3 bases at J, with 13 bases between the two ends. The CDR3 totals 15 residues. Per the germline V gene, CDR1 is SEHNR and CDR2 is FQNEAQ (reference sequence). The CDR3 DNA is TGTGCCAGCAGCTTAAATATGGGTCGGGACACTGAAGCTTTCTTT. It translates to CASSLNMGRDTEAFF.

The chain combines TRBV7-2 with TRBJ2-1; the D is unclear. The ends were cut back, 4 bases at V and 8 bases at J, with 18 bases in the middle. Germline lookup yields CDR1 SGHTA and CDR2 FQGNSA. The CDR3 runs 15 residues. The chain's CDR3 is CASSSHGSTNYEQFF. The CDR3 nucleotides are TGTGCCAGCAGCTCCCATGGCTCGACAAACTATGAGCAGTTCTTC.

The chain employs TRBV7-2 and TRBJ2-1; D may match TRBD1 or TRBD2 (5 bases each). Germline V CDR1 and CDR2: SGHTA, FQGNSA. Trimming pared 5 bases from V and 5 bases from J, leaving 16 bases between. The CDR3 covers 15 residues. CDR3 protein: CASSTTGTTHNEQFF. The CDR3 DNA follows: TGTGCCAGCAGCACCACCGGGACCACCCACAATGAGCAGTTCTTC.

V gene TRBV9 combines with J gene TRBJ2-5, with D hard to call. V was shortened by 4 bases and J by 3 bases, with 10 bases between the two germline ends. Germline V gene sequence: CDR1 SGDLS, CDR2 YYNGEE. The CDR3 covers 13 residues. The CDR3 reads CASSPSSKETQYF. The CDR3 bases are TGTGCCAGCAGCCCGTCGTCTAAAGAGACCCAGTACTTC.

The chain couples TRBV2 to TRBJ1-1; a weak D match, TRBD1 (5 bases). V dropped 4 bases and J dropped 7 bases, with 10 bases sitting between them. CDR3 size: 12 residues. Germline lookup yields CDR1 SNHLY and CDR2 FYNNEI. CDR3 nucleotides: TGTGCCAGCAGTGGGGCAGGGTTTGAAGCTTTCTTT. The encoded protein is CASSGAGFEAFF.

The chain links TRBV12-3 or TRBV12-4 to TRBJ1-1; no definite D call. Trimming took 5 bases from V and 11 from J, leaving 15 bases between them. The CDR3 spans 12 residues. This chain's CDR3 is CASSPEGRHAFF. CDR3 in DNA: TGTGCCAGCAGTCCTGAGGGCAGGCACGCTTTCTTT.

This chain links TRBV7-9 with TRBJ2-2, with 7 bases that match TRBD1. This CDR3 is 17 amino acids long. Germline trimming cut 6 bases from V and 2 bases from J; bases unmatched to any gene: 12. In germline, CDR1 is SEHNR, CDR2 FQNEAQ (reference sequence). The CDR3 reads CASSHQQGPFNTGELFF. The DNA of the CDR3 is TGTGCCAGCAGTCACCAACAGGGGCCTTTTAACACCGGGGAGCTGTTTTTT. The full variable domain, completed using reference TRBV7-9 and TRBJ2-2, is DTGVSQNPRHKITKRGQNVTFRCDPISEHNRLYWYRQTLGQGPEFLTYFQNEAQLEKSRLLSDRFSAERPKGSFSTLEIQRTEQGDSAMYLCASSHQQGPFNTGELFFGEGSRLTVL.

This clonotype was counted only a few times. The chain carries TRBV20-1 and TRBJ2-1; a possible D gene is TRBD2 (6 bases). V was pared by 3 bases and J by 12 bases, with 9 bases between. This CDR3 has 10 residues. Germline CDR1 reads DFQATT; CDR2 reads SNEGSKA (reference sequence). The CDR3 here is CSARDGGQFF. The CDR3 DNA follows: TGCAGTGCTAGGGACGGGGGGCAGTTCTTC.

This chain uses TRBV12-3 or TRBV12-4 with TRBJ1-2, with no clear D. The V gene lost 3 bases and the J gene lost 10 bases, with 9 bases spanning the gap. The CDR3 sequence is 11 residues long. The CDR3 bases are TGTGCCAGCAGTTTTGGAAAGTTCTACACCTTC. This translates into CASSFGKFYTF.

This clonotype showed up just a few times. The chain couples TRBV5-1 to TRBJ1-1; D remains unclear. Deletions cut 0 bases from V and 0 bases from J, with 9 bases between. This CDR3 is 15 amino acids long. Germline V gene lookup returns CDR1 SGHRS and CDR2 YFSETQ. CDR3 loop: CASSLDPGVNTEAFF. The CDR3 DNA follows: TGCGCCAGCAGCTTGGATCCGGGCGTGAACACTGAAGCTTTCTTT.

This clonotype was detected a few times. V usage is TRBV7-2 and J usage is TRBJ1-6; 7 bases match TRBD1. Per the germline V gene, CDR1 is SGHTA and CDR2 is FQGNSA. This CDR3 spans 15 amino acids. Unmatched junction bases numbered 8, after V lost 6 bases and J lost 6 bases. CDR3 DNA: TGTGCCAGCAGGTCATGGGACAGAACTAATTCACCCCTCCACTTT. Translated: CASRSWDRTNSPLHF.

The rearrangement links TRBV4-1 to TRBJ2-2, with D perhaps matching TRBD2 (5 bases). The V gene lost 0 bases and the J gene lost 5 bases, with 13 bases spanning the gap. The CDR3 spans 16 residues. Germline CDR1 MGHRA, CDR2 YSYEKL. The CDR3 spells CASSQDRGGRTGELFF. Here the CDR3 DNA reads TGCGCCAGCAGCCAAGATCGCGGAGGCCGAACCGGGGAGCTGTTTTTT.

This chain links TRBV12-3 or TRBV12-4 with TRBJ2-5, with D unresolved. The CDR3 has 14 amino acids. V was clipped by 3 bases and J by 11 bases, with 19 bases between them. CDR3 protein: CASSLMGQHNEQYF. In nucleotides, the CDR3 is TGTGCCAGCAGTTTGATGGGCCAGCACAATGAGCAGTACTTC.

The chain is built from TRBV12-3 or TRBV12-4 and TRBJ2-7, with TRBD1 identical over 9 bases. V lost 6 bases and J lost 4; bases outside the gene matches: 4. The CDR3 is 13 amino acids. Here the CDR3 DNA reads TGTGCCAGCAGATTGACAGGGGGTTACGAGCAGTACTTC. Residues: CASRLTGGYEQYF.

The chain recombines TRBV28 with TRBJ2-1; D may be TRBD1 or TRBD2 (5 bases each). This CDR3 spans 13 amino acids. Germline V CDR1 and CDR2: MDHEN, SYDVKM. With 4 bases removed from V and 6 bases from J, the gap between germline ends came to 10 bases. Here the CDR3 reads CASSWGRSNEQFF. In DNA form, the CDR3 reads TGTGCCAGCAGTTGGGGACGGTCCAATGAGCAGTTCTTC.

A few counts support this clonotype. The chain is built from TRBV11-2 and TRBJ2-7; D ambiguous. CDR3 length: 15 amino acids. V gave up 6 bases and J gave up 0 bases, with 15 bases separating them. CDR1 is SGHAT, CDR2 FQNNGV, per germline. The CDR3, as DNA: TGTGCCAGCAGTTTCGGACGGACGAGCTCCTACGAGCAGTACTTC. It yields the protein CASSFGRTSSYEQYF.

CDR3 loop: CSVVGPDTQYF. CDR3 sequence (DNA): TGCAGCGTTGTGGGTCCAGATACGCAGTATTTT. The chain couples TRBV29-1 to TRBJ2-3; D is ambiguous. This CDR3 region has 11 residues. V lost 4 bases and J lost 4, with 6 bases in between. Germline lookup yields CDR1 SQVTM and CDR2 ANQGSEA.